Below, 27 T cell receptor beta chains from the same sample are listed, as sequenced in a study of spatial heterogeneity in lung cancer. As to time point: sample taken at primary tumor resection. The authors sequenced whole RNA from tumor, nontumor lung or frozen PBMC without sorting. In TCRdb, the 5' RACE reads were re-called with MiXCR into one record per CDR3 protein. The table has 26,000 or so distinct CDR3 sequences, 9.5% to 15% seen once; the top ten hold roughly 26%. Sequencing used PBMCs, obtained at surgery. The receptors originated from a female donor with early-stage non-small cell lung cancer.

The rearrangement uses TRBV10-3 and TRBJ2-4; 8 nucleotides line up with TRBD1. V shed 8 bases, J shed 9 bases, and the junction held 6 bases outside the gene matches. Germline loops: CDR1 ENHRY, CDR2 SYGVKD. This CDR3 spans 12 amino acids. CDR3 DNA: TGTGCCATCCCTCAGGGGGCTAGCATTCAGTACTTC. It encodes CAIPQGASIQYF.

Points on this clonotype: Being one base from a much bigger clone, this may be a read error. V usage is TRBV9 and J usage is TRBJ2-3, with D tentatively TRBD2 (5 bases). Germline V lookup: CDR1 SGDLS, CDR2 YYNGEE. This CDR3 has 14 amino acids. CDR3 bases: TGTGCCTGCAGCGTAAATCCCGGGGCAGATACGCAGTATTTT. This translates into CACSVNPGADTQYF.

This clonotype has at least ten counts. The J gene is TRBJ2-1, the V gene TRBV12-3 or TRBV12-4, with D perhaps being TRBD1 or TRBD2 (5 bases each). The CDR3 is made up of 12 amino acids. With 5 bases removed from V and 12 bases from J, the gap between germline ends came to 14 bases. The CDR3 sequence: CASSPSGRGQFF. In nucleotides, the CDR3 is TGTGCCAGCAGTCCCTCGGGACGTGGGCAGTTCTTC.

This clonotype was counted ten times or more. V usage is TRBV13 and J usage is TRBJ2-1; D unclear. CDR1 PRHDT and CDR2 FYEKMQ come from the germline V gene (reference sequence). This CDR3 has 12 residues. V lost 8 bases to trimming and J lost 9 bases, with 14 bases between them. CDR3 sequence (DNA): TGTGCCAGCTCCCCTAACGGCGTTGAGCAGTTCTTC. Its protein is CASSPNGVEQFF.

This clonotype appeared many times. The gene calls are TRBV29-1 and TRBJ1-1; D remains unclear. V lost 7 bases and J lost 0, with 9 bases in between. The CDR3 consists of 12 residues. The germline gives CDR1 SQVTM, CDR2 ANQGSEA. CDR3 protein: CSAATVNTEAFF. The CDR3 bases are TGCAGCGCGGCGACTGTGAACACTGAAGCTTTCTTT.

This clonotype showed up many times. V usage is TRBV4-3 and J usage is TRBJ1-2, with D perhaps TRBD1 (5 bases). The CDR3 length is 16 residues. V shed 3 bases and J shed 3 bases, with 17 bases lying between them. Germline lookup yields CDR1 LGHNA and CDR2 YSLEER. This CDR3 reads CASSHTPEGADYGYTF. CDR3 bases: TGCGCCAGCAGCCATACACCTGAAGGGGCGGACTATGGCTACACCTTC.

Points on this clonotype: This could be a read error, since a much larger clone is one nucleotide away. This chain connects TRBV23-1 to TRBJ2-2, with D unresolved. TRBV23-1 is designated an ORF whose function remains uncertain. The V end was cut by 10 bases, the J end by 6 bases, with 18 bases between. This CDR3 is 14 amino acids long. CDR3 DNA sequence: TGCGCCACCATAATCGGTCGGAGTTCCGGGGAGCTGTTTTTT. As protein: CATIIGRSSGELFF.

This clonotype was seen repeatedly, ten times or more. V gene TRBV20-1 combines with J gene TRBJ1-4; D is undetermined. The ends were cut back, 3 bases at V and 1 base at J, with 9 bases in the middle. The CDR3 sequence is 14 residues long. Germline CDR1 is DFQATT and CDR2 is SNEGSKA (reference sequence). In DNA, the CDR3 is TGCAGTGCTAGTGGCGGGGTAACTAATGAAAAACTGTTTTTT. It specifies CSASGGVTNEKLFF.

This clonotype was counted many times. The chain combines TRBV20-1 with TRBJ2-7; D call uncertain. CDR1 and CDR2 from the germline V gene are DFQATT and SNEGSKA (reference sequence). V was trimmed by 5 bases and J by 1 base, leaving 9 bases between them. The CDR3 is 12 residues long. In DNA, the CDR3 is TGCAGTGCTCGGACCCTTTCCTACGAGCAGTACTTC. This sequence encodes CSARTLSYEQYF.

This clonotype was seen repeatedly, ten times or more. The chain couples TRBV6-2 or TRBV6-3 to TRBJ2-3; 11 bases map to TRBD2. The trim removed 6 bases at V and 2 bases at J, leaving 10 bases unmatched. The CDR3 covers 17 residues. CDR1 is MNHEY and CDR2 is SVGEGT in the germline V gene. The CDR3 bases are TGTGCCAGCAGGACGCGGACTAGCGGGTCCCACACAGATACGCAGTATTTT. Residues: CASRTRTSGSHTDTQYF.

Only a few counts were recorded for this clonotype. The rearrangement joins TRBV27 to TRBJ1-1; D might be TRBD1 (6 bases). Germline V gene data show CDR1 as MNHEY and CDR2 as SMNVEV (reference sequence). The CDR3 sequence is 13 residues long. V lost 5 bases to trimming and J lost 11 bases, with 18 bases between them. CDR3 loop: CASSTDRISEAFF. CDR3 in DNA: TGTGCCAGCAGTACGGACAGAATAAGTGAGGCTTTCTTT.

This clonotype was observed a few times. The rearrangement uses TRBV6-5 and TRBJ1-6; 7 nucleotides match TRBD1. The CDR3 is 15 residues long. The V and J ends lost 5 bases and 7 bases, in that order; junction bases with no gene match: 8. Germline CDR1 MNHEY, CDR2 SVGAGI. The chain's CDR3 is CASSEPGQRNSPLHF. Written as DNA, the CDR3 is TGTGCCAGCAGTGAACCGGGACAGCGAAATTCACCCCTCCACTTT.

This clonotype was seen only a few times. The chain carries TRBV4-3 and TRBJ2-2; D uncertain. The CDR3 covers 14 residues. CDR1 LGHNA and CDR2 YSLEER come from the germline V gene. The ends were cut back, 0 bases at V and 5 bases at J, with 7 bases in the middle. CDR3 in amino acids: CASSQDGWTGELFF. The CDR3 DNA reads TGCGCCAGCAGCCAAGATGGTTGGACCGGGGAGCTGTTTTTT.

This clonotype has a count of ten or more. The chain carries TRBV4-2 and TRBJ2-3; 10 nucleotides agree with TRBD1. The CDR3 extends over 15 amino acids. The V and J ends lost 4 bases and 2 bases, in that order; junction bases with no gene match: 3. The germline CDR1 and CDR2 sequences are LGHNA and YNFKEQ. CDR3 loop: CASSLTGGITDTQYF. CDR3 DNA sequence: TGTGCCAGCAGCCTGACAGGGGGCATCACAGATACGCAGTATTTT.

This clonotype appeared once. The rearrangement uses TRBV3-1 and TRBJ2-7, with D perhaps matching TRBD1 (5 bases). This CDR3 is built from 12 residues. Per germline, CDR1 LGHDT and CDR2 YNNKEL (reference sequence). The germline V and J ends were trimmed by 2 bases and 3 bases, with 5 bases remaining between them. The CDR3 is CASSQQGYEQYF. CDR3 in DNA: TGTGCCAGCAGCCAACAGGGCTACGAGCAGTACTTC.

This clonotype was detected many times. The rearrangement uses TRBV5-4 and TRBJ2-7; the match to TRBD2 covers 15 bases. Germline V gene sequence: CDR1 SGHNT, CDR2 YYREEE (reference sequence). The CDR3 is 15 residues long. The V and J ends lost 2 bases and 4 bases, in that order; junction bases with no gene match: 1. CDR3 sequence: CASSLGLAGGYEQYF. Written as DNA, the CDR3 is TGTGCCAGCAGCTTAGGACTAGCGGGAGGGTACGAGCAGTACTTC.

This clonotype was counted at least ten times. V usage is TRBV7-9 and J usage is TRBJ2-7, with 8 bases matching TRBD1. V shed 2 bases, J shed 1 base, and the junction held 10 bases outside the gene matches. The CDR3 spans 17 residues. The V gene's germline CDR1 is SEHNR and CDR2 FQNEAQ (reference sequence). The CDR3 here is CASSLPPPGQESYEQYF. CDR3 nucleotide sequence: TGTGCCAGCAGCTTACCGCCTCCGGGACAGGAATCCTACGAGCAGTACTTC.

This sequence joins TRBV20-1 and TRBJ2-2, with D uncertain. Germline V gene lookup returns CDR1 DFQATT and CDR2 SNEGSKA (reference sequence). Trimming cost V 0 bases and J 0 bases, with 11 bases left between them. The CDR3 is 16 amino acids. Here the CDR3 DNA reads TGCAGTGCTAGAGATCCCCAGTTCGCGAACACCGGGGAGCTGTTTTTT. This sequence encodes CSARDPQFANTGELFF.

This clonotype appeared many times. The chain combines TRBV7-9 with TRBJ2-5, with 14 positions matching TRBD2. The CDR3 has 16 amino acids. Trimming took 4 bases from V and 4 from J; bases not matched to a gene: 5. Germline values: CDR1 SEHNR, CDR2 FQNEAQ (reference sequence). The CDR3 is CASSWTGLAGVETQYF. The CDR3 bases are TGTGCCAGCAGCTGGACGGGACTAGCGGGAGTAGAGACCCAGTACTTC.

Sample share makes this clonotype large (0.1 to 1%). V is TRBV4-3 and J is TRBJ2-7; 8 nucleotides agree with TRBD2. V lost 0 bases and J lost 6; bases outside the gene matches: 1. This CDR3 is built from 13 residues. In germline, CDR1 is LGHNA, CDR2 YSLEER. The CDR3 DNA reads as TGCGCCAGCAGCCAAGATGGGACTAGCGAGCAGTACGTC. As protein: CASSQDGTSEQYV.

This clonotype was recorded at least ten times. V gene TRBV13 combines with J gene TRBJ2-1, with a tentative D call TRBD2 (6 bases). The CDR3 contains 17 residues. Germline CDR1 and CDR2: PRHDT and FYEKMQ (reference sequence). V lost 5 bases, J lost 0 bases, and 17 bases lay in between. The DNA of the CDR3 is TGTGCCAGCAGCCGGGGGAGCGGGTTCGGCTCCTACAATGAGCAGTTCTTC. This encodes CASSRGSGFGSYNEQFF.

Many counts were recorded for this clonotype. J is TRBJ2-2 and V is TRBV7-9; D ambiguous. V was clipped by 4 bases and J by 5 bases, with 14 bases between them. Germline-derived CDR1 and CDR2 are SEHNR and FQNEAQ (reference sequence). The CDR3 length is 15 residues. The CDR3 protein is CASSSSTRVTGELFF. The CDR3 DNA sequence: TGTGCCAGCAGCTCGAGTACAAGGGTTACCGGGGAGCTGTTTTTT.

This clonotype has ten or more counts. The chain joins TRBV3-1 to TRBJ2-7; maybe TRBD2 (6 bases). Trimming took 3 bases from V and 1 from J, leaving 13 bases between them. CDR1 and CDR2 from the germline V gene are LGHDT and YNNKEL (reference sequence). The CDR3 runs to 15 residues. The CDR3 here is CASSQVSGRSYEQYF. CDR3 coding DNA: TGTGCCAGCAGCCAGGTTTCCGGGAGATCCTACGAGCAGTACTTC.

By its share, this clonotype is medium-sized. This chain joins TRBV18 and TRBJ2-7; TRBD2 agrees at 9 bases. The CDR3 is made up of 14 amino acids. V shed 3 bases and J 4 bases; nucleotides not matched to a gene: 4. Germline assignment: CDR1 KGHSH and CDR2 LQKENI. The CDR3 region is CASSPALAGYEQYF. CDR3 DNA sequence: TGTGCCAGCTCACCTGCCCTAGCGGGGTACGAGCAGTACTTC.

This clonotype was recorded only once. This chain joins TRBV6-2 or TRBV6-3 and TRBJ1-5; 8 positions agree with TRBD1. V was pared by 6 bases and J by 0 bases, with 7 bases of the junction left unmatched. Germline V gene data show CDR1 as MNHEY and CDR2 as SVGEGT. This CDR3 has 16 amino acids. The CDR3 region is CASRSDRGNSNQPQHF. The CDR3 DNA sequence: TGTGCCAGCAGGTCCGACAGGGGAAATAGCAATCAGCCCCAGCATTTT.

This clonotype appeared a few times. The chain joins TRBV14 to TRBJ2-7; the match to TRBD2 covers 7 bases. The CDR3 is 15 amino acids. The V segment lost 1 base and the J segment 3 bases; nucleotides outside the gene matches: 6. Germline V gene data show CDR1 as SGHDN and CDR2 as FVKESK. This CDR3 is CASSQAGGSVYEQYF. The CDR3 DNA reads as TGTGCCAGCAGCCAAGCGGGCGGGAGTGTCTACGAGCAGTACTTC.

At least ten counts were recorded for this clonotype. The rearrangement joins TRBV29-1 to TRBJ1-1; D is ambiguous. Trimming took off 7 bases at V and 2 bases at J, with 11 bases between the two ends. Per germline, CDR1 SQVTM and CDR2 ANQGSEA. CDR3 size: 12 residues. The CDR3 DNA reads TGCAGCGGGGCGTCATTAAACACTGAAGCTTTCTTT. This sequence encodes CSGASLNTEAFF.